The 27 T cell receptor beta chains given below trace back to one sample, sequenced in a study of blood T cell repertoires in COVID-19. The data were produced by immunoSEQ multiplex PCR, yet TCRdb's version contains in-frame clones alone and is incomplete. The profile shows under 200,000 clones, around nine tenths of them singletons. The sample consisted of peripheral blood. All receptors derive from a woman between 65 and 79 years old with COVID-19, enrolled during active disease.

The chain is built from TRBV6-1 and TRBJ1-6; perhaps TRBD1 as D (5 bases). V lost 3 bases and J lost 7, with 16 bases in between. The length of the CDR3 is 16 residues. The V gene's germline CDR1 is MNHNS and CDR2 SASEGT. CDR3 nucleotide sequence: TGTGCCAGCAGTGACCCCTCAGGGCGCTTAAATTCACCCCTCCACTTT. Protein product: CASSDPSGRLNSPLHF.

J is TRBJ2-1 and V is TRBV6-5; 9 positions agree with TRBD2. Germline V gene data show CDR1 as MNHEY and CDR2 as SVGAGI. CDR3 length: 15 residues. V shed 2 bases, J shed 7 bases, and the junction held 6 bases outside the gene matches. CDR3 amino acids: CASSYPGTSTNEQFF. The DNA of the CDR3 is TGTGCCAGCAGTTACCCCGGGACTAGCACTAATGAGCAGTTCTTC.

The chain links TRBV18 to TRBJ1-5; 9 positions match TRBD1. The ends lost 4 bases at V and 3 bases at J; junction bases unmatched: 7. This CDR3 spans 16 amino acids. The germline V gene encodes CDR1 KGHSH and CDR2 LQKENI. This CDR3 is CASSLDRGIVNQPQHF. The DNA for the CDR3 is TGTGCCAGCTCACTGGACAGGGGAATTGTCAATCAGCCCCAGCATTTT.

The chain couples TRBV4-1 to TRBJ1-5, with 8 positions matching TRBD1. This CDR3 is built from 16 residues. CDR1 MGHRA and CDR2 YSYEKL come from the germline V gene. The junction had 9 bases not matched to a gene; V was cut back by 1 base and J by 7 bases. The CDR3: CASSQGRTGRGQPQHF. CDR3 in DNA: TGCGCCAGCAGCCAAGGTAGGACAGGGAGAGGCCAGCCCCAGCATTTT.

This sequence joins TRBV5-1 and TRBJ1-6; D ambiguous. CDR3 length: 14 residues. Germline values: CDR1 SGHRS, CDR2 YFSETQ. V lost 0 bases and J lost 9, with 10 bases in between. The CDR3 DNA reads TGCGCCAGCAGCTTGGGAGGGTTGGGTTCACCCCTCCACTTT. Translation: CASSLGGLGSPLHF. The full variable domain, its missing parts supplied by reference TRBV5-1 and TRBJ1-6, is KAGVTQTPRYLIKTRGQQVTLSCSPISGHRSVSWYQQTPGQGLQFLFEYFSETQRNKGNFPGRFSGRQFSNSRSEMNVSTLELGDSALYLCASSLGGLGSPLHFGNGTRLTVT.

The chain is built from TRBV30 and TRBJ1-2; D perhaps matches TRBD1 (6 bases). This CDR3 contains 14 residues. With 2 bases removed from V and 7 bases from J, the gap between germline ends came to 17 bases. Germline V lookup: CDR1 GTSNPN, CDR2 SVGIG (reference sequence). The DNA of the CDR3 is TGTGCCTGGAGTAAAACAGGGATGGTGGGTGGCTACACCTTC. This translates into CAWSKTGMVGGYTF.

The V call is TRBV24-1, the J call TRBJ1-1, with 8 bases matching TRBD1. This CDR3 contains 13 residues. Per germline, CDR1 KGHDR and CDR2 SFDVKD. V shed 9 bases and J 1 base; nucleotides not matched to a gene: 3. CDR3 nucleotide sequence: TGTGCCACCGGACAGGGTTCGAACACTGAAGCTTTCTTT. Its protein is CATGQGSNTEAFF.

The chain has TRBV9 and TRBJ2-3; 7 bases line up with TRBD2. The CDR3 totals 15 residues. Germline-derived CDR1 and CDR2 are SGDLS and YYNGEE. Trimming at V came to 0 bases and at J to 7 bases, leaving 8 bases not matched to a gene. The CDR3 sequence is CASSVVGDGGNTQYF. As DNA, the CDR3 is TGTGCCAGCAGCGTAGTTGGGGACGGGGGGAATACGCAGTATTTT.

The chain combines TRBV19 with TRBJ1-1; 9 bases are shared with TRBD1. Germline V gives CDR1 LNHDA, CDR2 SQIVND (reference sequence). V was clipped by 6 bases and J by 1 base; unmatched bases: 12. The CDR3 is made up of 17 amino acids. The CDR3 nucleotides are TGTGCCAGTAGGAAGAACCGGGACAGGGTGGGGAACACTGAAGCTTTCTTT. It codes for CASRKNRDRVGNTEAFF.

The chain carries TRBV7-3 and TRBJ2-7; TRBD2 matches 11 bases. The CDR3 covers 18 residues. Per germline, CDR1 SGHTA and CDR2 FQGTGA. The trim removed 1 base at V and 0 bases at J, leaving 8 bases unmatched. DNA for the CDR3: TGTGCCAGCAGCTTAATCCCCCTTGGACTAGCGGGCTCCTACGAGCAGTACTTC. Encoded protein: CASSLIPLGLAGSYEQYF.

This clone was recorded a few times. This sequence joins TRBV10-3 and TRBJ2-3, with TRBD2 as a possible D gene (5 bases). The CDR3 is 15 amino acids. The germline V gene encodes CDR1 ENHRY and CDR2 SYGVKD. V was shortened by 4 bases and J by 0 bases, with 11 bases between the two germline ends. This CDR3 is CAISVSSGSTDTQYF. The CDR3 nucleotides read TGTGCCATCAGTGTGTCCAGCGGTAGCACAGATACGCAGTATTTT.

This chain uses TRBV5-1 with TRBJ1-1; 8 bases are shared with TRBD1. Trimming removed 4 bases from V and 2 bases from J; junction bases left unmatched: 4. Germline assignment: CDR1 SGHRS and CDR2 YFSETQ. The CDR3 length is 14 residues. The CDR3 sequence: CASSPGGPNTEAFF. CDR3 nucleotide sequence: TGCGCCAGCAGCCCAGGGGGCCCCAACACTGAAGCTTTCTTT. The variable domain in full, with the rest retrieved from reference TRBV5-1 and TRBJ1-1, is KAGVTQTPRYLIKTRGQQVTLSCSPISGHRSVSWYQQTPGQGLQFLFEYFSETQRNKGNFPGRFSGRQFSNSRSEMNVSTLELGDSALYLCASSPGGPNTEAFFGQGTRLTVV.

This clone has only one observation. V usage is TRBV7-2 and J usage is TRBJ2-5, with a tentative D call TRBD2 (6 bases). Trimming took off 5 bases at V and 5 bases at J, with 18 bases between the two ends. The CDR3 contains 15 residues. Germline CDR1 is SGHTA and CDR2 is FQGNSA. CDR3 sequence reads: CASSPPAGGGETQYF. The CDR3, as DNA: TGTGCCAGCAGCCCCCCGGCCGGGGGTGGGGAGACCCAGTACTTC.

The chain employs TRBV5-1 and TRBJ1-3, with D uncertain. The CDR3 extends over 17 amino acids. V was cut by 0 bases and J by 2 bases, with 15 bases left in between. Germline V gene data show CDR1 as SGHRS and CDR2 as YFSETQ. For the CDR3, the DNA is TGCGCCAGCAGCTTGGGGGTAGCGGGCAGTGCTGGAAACACCATATATTTT. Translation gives CASSLGVAGSAGNTIYF.

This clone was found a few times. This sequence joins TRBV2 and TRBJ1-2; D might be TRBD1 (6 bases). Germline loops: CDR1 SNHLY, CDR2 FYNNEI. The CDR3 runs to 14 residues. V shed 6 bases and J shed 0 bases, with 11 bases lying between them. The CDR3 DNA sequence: TGTGCCAGCAGATTAGGGGACACTAACTATGGCTACACCTTC. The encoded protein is CASRLGDTNYGYTF.

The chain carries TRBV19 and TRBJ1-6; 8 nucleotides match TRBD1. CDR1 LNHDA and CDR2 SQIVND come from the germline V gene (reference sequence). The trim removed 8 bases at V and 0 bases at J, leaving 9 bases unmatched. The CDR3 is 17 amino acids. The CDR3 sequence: CASLARTGSSYNSPLHF. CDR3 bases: TGTGCCAGTTTGGCGCGGACAGGGAGCTCCTATAATTCACCCCTCCACTTT. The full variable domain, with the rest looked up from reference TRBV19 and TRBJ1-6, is DGGITQSPKYLFRKEGQNVTLSCEQNLNHDAMYWYRQDPGQGLRLIYYSQIVNDFQKGDIAEGYSVSREKKESFPLTVTSAQKNPTAFYLCASLARTGSSYNSPLHFGNGTRLTVT.

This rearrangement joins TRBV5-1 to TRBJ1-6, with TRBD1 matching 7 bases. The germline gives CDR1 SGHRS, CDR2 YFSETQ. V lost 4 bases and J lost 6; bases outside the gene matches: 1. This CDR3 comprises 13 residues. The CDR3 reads CASSRDSNSPLHF. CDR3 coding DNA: TGCGCCAGCAGCCGGGACAGTAATTCACCCCTCCACTTT.

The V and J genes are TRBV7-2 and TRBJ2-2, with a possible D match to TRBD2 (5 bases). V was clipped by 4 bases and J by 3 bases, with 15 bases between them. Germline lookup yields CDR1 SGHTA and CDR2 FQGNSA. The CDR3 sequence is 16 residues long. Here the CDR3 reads CASSWRRGRDTGELFF. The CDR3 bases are TGTGCCAGCAGCTGGCGACGGGGAAGGGACACCGGGGAGCTGTTTTTT.

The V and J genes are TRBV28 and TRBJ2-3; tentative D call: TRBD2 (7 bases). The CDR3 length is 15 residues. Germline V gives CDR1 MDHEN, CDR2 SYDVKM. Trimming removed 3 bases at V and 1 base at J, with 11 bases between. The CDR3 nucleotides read TGTGCCAGCAGTTTCCGGGGGGCTCGCACAGATACGCAGTATTTT. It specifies CASSFRGARTDTQYF.

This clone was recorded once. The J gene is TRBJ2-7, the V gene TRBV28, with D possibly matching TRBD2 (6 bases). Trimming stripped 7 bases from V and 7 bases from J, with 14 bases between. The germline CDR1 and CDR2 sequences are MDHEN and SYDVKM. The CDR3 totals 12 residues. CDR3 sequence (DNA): TGTGCCAGCACCCCGGGGCGGGGAGAGCAGTACTTC. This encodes CASTPGRGEQYF. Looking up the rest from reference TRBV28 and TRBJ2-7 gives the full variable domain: DVKVTQSSRYLVKRTGEKVFLECVQDMDHENMFWYRQDPGLGLRLIYFSYDVKMKEKGDIPEGYSVSREKKERFSLILESASTNQTSMYLCASTPGRGEQYFGPGTRLTVT.

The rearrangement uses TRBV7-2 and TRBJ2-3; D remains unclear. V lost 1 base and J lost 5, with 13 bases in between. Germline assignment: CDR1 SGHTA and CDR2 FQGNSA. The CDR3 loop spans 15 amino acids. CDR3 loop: CASSLVFPYGDTQYF. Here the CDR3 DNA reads TGTGCCAGCAGCTTAGTATTCCCCTACGGAGATACGCAGTATTTT.

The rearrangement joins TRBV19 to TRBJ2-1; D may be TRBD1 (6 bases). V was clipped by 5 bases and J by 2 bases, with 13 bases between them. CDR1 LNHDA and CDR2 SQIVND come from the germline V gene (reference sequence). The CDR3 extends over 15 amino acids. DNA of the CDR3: TGTGCCAGTAGTTCCCCGGGACATACCTACAATGAGCAGTTCTTC. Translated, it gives CASSSPGHTYNEQFF.

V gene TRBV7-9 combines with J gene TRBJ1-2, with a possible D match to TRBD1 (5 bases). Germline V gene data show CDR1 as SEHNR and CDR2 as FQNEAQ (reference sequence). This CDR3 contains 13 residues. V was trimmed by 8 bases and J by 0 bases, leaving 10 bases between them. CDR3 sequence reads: CASSGGANYGYTF. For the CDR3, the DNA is TGTGCCAGCTCGGGGGGGGCTAACTATGGCTACACCTTC.

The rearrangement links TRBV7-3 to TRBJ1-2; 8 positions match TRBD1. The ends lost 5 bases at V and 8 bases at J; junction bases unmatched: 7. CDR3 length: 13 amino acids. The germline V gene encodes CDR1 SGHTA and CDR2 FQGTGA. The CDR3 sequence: CASSPTGGVGYTF. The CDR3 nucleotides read TGTGCCAGCAGCCCAACAGGGGGTGTAGGCTACACCTTC. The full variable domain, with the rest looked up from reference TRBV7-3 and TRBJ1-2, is GAGVSQTPSNKVTEKGKYVELRCDPISGHTALYWYRQSLGQGPEFLIYFQGTGAADDSGLPNDRFFAVRPEGSVSTLKIQRTERGDSAVYLCASSPTGGVGYTFGSGTRLTVV.

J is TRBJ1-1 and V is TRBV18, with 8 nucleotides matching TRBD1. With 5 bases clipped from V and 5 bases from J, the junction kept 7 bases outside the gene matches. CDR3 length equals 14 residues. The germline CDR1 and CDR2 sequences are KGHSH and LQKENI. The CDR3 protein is CASSSGQGVTEAFF. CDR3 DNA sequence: TGTGCCAGCTCAAGTGGACAGGGAGTGACTGAAGCTTTCTTT.

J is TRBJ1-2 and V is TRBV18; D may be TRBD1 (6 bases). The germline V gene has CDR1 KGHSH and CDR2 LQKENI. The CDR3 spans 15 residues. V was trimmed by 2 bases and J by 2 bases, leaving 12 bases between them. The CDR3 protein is CASSPTTGLNYGYTF. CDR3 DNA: TGTGCCAGCTCACCAACGACAGGTCTAAACTATGGCTACACCTTC. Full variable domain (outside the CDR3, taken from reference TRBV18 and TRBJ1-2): NAGVMQNPRHLVRRRGQEARLRCSPMKGHSHVYWYRQLPEEGLKFMVYLQKENIIDESGMPKERFSAEFPKEGPSILRIQQVVRGDSAAYFCASSPTTGLNYGYTFGSGTRLTVV.

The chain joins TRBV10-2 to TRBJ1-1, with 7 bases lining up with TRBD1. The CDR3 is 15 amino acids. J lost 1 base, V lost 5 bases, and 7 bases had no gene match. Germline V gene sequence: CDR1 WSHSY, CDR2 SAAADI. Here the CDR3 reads CASSLSQGWNTEAFF. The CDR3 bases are TGCGCCAGCAGTCTCTCACAGGGGTGGAACACTGAAGCTTTCTTT.